This record looks at one TCR beta chain sequence and its context. Its antigen remains unidentified. Germline V gene sequence: CDR1 SGHNT, CDR2 YYREEE (reference sequence). The CDR3 length is 13 residues. The V gene lost 1 base and the J gene lost 7 bases, with 9 bases spanning the gap. Produced via immunoSEQ multiplex PCR; TCRdb's table is partial and in-frame only. The sample shows some 27,000 clones, about four fifths of them seen only once. The data were taken from a study of a mutant IDH1 vaccine in newly diagnosed glioma. In the study overall: Each patient was administered eight vaccinations, scheduled in weeks 1, 3, 5, 7, 11, 15, 19 and 23. Beginning 4-6 weeks after radiotherapy alone, or with temozolomide cycles, vaccination took place. Most patients had radiochemotherapy with temozolomide before enrollment; others had one alone.

The time point here: week 23, last vaccination. Each dose delivered 300 ug of mutant IDH1 20-mer peptide subcutaneously with imiquimod. Sequenced material: PBMCs, taken from a glioma patient whose treatment included an IDH1 peptide vaccine. The rearrangement joins TRBV5-4 to TRBJ1-5; D is uncertain. The source is a woman in her thirties with glioma. The DNA of the CDR3 is TGTGCCAGCAGCTTGTCCCCAGAACAGCCCCAGCATTTT. Translating gives CASSLSPEQPQHF. Full variable domain (remainder filled in from reference TRBV5-4 and TRBJ1-5): ETGVTQSPTHLIKTRGQQVTLRCSSQSGHNTVSWYQQALGQGPQFIFQYYREEENGRGNFPPRFSGLQFPNYSSELNVNALELDDSALYLCASSLSPEQPQHFGDGTRLSIL.